The sequence of this T cell receptor beta chain was determined in a study of blood T cell repertoires in COVID-19. Study overall: Spain, Italy and the United States supplied samples that represented acute and convalescent COVID-19.

The authors' processing: Reference gene primer amplification gave estimated nucleated cell counts. Sequencing used immunoSEQ multiplex PCR; TCRdb keeps in-frame clones, though not all of them. D and trimming come from the DNA, and the V and J calls and clone size come from that table. The data contain approximately 200,000 clones, approximately 81% of them seen just once; the ten biggest clones take up 10%. Trimming shortened V by 1 base and J by 5 bases, and 13 bases separated the two germline ends. Per germline, CDR1 MGHRA and CDR2 YSYEKL. The CDR3 contains 15 residues. The receptor was isolated from a woman over 75 with acute or convalescent COVID-19. The sequencing input was peripheral blood. This chain joins TRBV4-1 and TRBJ2-3; a weak D match, TRBD2 (5 bases). The CDR3 region has the DNA TGCGCCAGCAGCCAAGGGAACGGACTCGGAGATACGCAGTATTTT. Encoded protein: CASSQGNGLGDTQYF.